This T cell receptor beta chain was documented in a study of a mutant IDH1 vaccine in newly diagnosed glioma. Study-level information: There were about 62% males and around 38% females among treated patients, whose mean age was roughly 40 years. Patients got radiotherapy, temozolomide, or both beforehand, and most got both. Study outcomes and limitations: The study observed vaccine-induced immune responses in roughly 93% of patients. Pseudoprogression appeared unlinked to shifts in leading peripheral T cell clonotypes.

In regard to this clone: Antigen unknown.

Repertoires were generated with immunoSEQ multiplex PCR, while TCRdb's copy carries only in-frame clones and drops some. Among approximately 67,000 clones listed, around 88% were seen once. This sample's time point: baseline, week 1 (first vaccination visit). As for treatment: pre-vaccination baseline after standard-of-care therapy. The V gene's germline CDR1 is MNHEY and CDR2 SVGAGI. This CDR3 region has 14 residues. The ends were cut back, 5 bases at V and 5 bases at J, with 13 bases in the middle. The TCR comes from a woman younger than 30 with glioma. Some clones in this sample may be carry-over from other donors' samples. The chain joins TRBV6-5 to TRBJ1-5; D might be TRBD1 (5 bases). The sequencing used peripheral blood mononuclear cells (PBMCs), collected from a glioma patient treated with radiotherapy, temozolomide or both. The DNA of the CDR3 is TGTGCCAGCAGTGAAGACAGACGATATCAGCCCCAGCATTTT. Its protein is CASSEDRRYQPQHF.